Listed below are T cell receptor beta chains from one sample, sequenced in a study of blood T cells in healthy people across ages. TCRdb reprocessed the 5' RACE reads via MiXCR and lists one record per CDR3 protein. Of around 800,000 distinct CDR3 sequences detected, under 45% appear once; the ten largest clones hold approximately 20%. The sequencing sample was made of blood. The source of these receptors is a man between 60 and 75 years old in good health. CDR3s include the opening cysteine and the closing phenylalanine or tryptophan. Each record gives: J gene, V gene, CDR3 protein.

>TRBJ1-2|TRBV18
CASSRRDRLDYGYTF
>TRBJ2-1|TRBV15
CATGDRRDEQFF
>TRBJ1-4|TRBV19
CASSFGTVHEKLFF
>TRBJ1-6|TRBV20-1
CSARDEALAIYSPLHF
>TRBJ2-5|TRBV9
CASSVNRGQEETQYF
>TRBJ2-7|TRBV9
CASSGQGDIWDEQYF
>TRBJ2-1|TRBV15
CATSRDFYEQFF
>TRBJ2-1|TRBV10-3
CAITPAERGGEQFF
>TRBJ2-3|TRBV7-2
CASSRQRGKDTQYF
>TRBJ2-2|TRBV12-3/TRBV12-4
CASSRGWGASTGELFF
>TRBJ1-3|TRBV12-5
CASGTAGDGNTIYF
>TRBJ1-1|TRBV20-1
CSARTGSMNTEAFF
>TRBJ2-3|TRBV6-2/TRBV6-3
CASLPLLRTGGSTDTQYF
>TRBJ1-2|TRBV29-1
CSVEGGYGYTF
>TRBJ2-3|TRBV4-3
CASSQDSGRVQYF
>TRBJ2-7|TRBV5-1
CASSLDSSEQYF
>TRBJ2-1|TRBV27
CASSLVASGGLDEQFF
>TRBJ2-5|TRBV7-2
CASSFRTSQETQYF
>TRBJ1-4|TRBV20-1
CSARQGVKLFF
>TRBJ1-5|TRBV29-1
CSVEVGGAGNQPQHF
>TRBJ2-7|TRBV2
CASRGDRSSSYEQYF
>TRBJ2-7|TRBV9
CASSVGTSGGVQYF
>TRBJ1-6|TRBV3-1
CASSQTTKEAPLHF
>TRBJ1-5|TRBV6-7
CASRRRTDRANSNQPQHF
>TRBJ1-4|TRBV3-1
CASSQAGRGATNEKLFF
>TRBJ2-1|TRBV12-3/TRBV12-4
CASSLIWNEQFF
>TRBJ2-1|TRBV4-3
CASSQRSGVEQFF